These T cell receptor beta chains were read from a single sample in a study of blood T cells in healthy people across ages. TCRdb fed the 5' RACE reads into MiXCR, producing one record per CDR3 protein. The table lists around 1,500,000 distinct CDR3 sequences, 28% of them singletons. Input material: blood. Every receptor here comes from a woman aged 25-40 years in good health. The CDR3 runs from the conserved cysteine through the conserved F or W. D genes are given only for firm matches. Not every row has a clone size; where given, it reads once, few, many or a size class.

j_call v_call clone_size d_call cdr3_aa cdr3_nt
TRBJ2-2 TRBV7-9 few TRBD1 CASSPWTGQAGELFF TGTGCCAGCAGTCCCTGGACAGGGCAGGCCGGGGAGCTGTTTTTT
TRBJ2-5 TRBV10-3 many - CATKTGEEETQYF TGTGCCACCAAAACAGGGGAGGAAGAGACCCAGTACTTC
TRBJ2-5 TRBV28 - TRBD2 CASSSPTSGGTKETQYF TGTGCCAGCAGTTCGCCGACTAGCGGGGGGACTAAAGAGACCCAGTACTTC
TRBJ2-1 TRBV2 - - CASSGSRGTNEQFF TGTGCCAGCAGTGGATCACGAGGAACAAATGAGCAGTTCTTC
TRBJ1-3 TRBV14 - - CASSHMRGPGNTIYF TGTGCCAGCAGCCATATGCGGGGGCCTGGAAACACCATATATTTT
TRBJ1-2 TRBV14 few - CASSHPGVGYTF TGTGCCAGCAGCCATCCCGGGGTGGGCTACACCTTC
TRBJ2-3 TRBV3-1 - - CASSRTRLSDTQYF TGTGCCAGCAGCCGGACCCGATTATCAGATACGCAGTATTTT
TRBJ2-7 TRBV19 few - CASRLGGTYEQYF TGTGCCAGCCGACTAGGGGGTACCTACGAGCAGTACTTC
TRBJ1-5 TRBV7-2 - - CASSSLKSEPQHF TGTGCCAGCAGCTCGCTGAAGAGTGAGCCCCAGCATTTT
TRBJ2-3 TRBV24-1 few - CATSDRQTPSTDTQYF TGTGCCACCAGTGATCGACAGACTCCAAGCACAGATACGCAGTATTTT
TRBJ2-1 TRBV29-1 many TRBD1 CSIIRDRGNEQFF TGCAGCATAATCCGGGACAGGGGAAATGAGCAGTTCTTC
TRBJ2-7 TRBV12-3/TRBV12-4 many TRBD1 CASSLSRQGRYEQYF TGTGCCAGCAGTTTATCCCGACAGGGAAGATACGAGCAGTACTTC
TRBJ2-5 TRBV20-1 few - CSARDDRTSETQYF TGCAGTGCTAGAGACGATCGCACGAGCGAGACCCAGTACTTC
TRBJ2-3 TRBV6-1 - TRBD2 CASSKAGAGPSTGTQYF TGTGCCAGCAGTAAGGCTGGAGCGGGACCTAGCACAGGTACGCAGTATTTT
TRBJ2-3 TRBV5-4 few - CASTKFQSADTQYF TGTGCCAGCACCAAATTTCAATCGGCCGATACGCAGTATTTT
TRBJ1-6 TRBV3-1 once - CASSQGVHSPLHF TGTGCCAGCAGCCAAGGCGTGCATTCACCCCTCCACTTT
TRBJ1-1 TRBV7-3 once - CASSLSVTTEAFF TGTGCCAGCAGCTTATCCGTTACCACTGAAGCTTTCTTT
TRBJ2-1 TRBV20-1 few - CSARVVGSAGTKLYNEQFF TGCAGTGCTAGAGTCGTTGGTTCGGCAGGGACGAAGCTCTACAATGAGCAGTTCTTC
TRBJ1-1 TRBV7-9 many - CASSLVGGNTEAFF TGCGCCAGCAGCTTGGTAGGGGGGAACACTGAAGCTTTCTTT
TRBJ2-7 TRBV6-2/TRBV6-3 - TRBD1 CASRRDRGAYEQYF TGTGCCAGCAGGAGGGACAGGGGAGCCTACGAGCAGTACTTC
TRBJ2-3 TRBV6-5 - TRBD2 CASQAGGVDTQYF TGTGCCAGCCAGGCGGGGGGCGTAGATACGCAGTATTTT
TRBJ2-7 TRBV5-4 many - CASSSGRANYEQYF TGTGCCAGCAGCTCGGGACGGGCGAACTACGAGCAGTACTTC
TRBJ1-5 TRBV2 - - CASSEIGSNQPQHF TGTGCCAGCAGTGAGATCGGGAGTAATCAGCCCCAGCATTTT
TRBJ2-7 TRBV7-8 many - CASSLEEGRSYEQYF TGTGCCAGCAGCTTAGAGGAGGGGCGCTCCTACGAGCAGTACTTC
TRBJ2-3 TRBV27 - TRBD2 CASSLSRPSGNTDTQYF TGTGCCAGCAGTTTATCCCGGCCTAGCGGGAATACAGATACGCAGTATTTT
TRBJ2-3 TRBV7-2 many TRBD2 CASSPVLAGDTQYF TGTGCCAGCAGCCCCGTTCTAGCGGGAGATACGCAGTATTTT
TRBJ2-7 TRBV28 - TRBD2 CASRSGALEQYF TGTGCCAGCCGTAGCGGGGCCCTCGAGCAGTACTTC
TRBJ1-2 TRBV20-1 few - CGAIEDGNYGYTF TGCGGTGCTATAGAGGACGGAAACTATGGCTACACCTTC
TRBJ2-7 TRBV18 - - CASSPFTGLDSYEQYF TGTGCCAGCTCACCATTTACGGGATTGGACTCCTACGAGCAGTACTTC
TRBJ2-7 TRBV6-1 many - CASKGVYEQYF TGTGCCAGCAAAGGGGTCTACGAGCAGTACTTC
TRBJ2-3 TRBV9 many - CASSVSGGWGDTQYF TGTGCCAGCAGCGTAAGCGGCGGGTGGGGAGATACGCAGTATTTT
TRBJ2-1 TRBV7-9 few TRBD2 CASSSLAGGRIDEQFF TGTGCCAGCAGCTCTTTAGCGGGAGGGCGGATCGATGAGCAGTTCTTC
TRBJ2-7 TRBV27 few TRBD1 CASSFSRDSGEQYF TGTGCCAGCAGTTTTAGCCGGGACAGTGGGGAGCAGTACTTC